Each of the 13 T cell receptor beta chains below was sequenced from the same sample in a study of T-cell memory formation after mild COVID-19. TCRdb reprocessed the 5' RACE reads with MiXCR, giving one entry per CDR3 protein. The sample includes hundreds of thousands of distinct CDR3 sequences, roughly 20% of them seen just once. Sequenced input: PBMCs or a T cell subset sorted from them (not recorded which). The source of these receptors is an adult woman who had mild COVID-19 (a few samples of this study predate the infection). Cell type and time point are not known.

This clonotype has at least ten counts. The rearrangement joins TRBV5-1 to TRBJ2-3, with 10 bases identical to TRBD1. The germline CDR1 and CDR2 sequences are SGHRS and YFSETQ. Losses at the gene ends were 3 bases for V and 4 bases for J; bases not matched to a gene: 14. The CDR3 is made up of 18 amino acids. The CDR3 region has the DNA TGCGCCAGCAGCTCAACGGACAGGGGGGTCATTTGGGCAGATACGCAGTATTTT. This sequence encodes CASSSTDRGVIWADTQYF.

This clonotype occurred a few times. This rearrangement joins TRBV7-3 to TRBJ2-3; TRBD2 aligns across 9 bases. Trimming removed 2 bases from V and 1 base from J; junction bases left unmatched: 7. Germline-derived CDR1 and CDR2 are SGHTA and FQGTGA. This CDR3 has 17 residues. The CDR3 here is CASSLRPSGMGTDTQYF. The CDR3 DNA follows: TGTGCCAGCAGCTTACGGCCTAGCGGGATGGGCACAGATACGCAGTATTTT. Full variable domain (outside the CDR3, taken from reference TRBV7-3 and TRBJ2-3): GAGVSQTPSNKVTEKGKYVELRCDPISGHTALYWYRQSLGQGPEFLIYFQGTGAADDSGLPNDRFFAVRPEGSVSTLKIQRTERGDSAVYLCASSLRPSGMGTDTQYFGPGTRLTVL.

V gene TRBV5-1 combines with J gene TRBJ1-1, with D uncertain. V gave up 2 bases and J gave up 5 bases, with 10 bases separating them. Germline assignment: CDR1 SGHRS and CDR2 YFSETQ. CDR3 size: 13 residues. CDR3 amino acids: CASSFNPGTEAFF. The CDR3 DNA sequence: TGCGCCAGCAGCTTTAATCCGGGAACTGAAGCTTTCTTT.

Only a few counts were recorded for this clonotype. V is TRBV3-1 and J is TRBJ2-7, with 10 bases fitting TRBD2. Losses at the gene ends were 1 base for V and 3 bases for J; bases not matched to a gene: 3. The CDR3 contains 15 residues. From germline, CDR1 is LGHDT and CDR2 YNNKEL (reference sequence). CDR3 in amino acids: CASSQVGTSVYEQYF. In DNA, the CDR3 is TGTGCCAGCAGCCAAGTTGGGACTAGCGTCTACGAGCAGTACTTC.

The DNA for the CDR3 is TGCGCCAGCAGCCGTGGGACAGGGGGACCCGACAATGAAAAACTGTTTTTT. Its translation: CASSRGTGGPDNEKLFF. J is TRBJ1-4 and V is TRBV5-1, with 11 positions matching TRBD1. The CDR3 sequence is 17 residues long. J gave up 5 bases and V 4 bases, and 10 bases lay outside the gene matches. Per the germline V gene, CDR1 is SGHRS and CDR2 is YFSETQ.

This clonotype has just a few counts. The chain recombines TRBV4-1 with TRBJ2-3, with D uncertain. With 0 bases removed from V and 2 bases from J, the gap between germline ends came to 6 bases. This CDR3 comprises 14 residues. Germline V gene sequence: CDR1 MGHRA, CDR2 YSYEKL. The CDR3 spells CASSQDIFTDTQYF. CDR3 nucleotides: TGCGCCAGCAGCCAAGACATCTTCACAGATACGCAGTATTTT.

This clonotype was observed once. The chain couples TRBV12-3 or TRBV12-4 to TRBJ2-3, with D possibly TRBD2 on 6 matching bases. The CDR3 sequence is 15 residues long. V was shortened by 9 bases and J by 6 bases, with 22 bases between the two germline ends. The CDR3 sequence is CASRGGDKVVDTQYF. In DNA, the CDR3 is TGTGCCAGTCGGGGCGGGGATAAAGTTGTGGATACGCAGTATTTT.

The chain joins TRBV18 to TRBJ1-3; D is ambiguous. The CDR3 sequence is 13 residues long. Trimming left V 3 bases short and J 6 bases short, with 9 bases between. Germline values: CDR1 KGHSH, CDR2 LQKENI. CDR3 sequence reads: CASSPGVVNTIYF. CDR3 DNA: TGTGCCAGCTCACCCGGCGTGGTAAACACCATATATTTT.

This clonotype was seen only a few times. The chain couples TRBV12-3 or TRBV12-4 to TRBJ2-1; 9 nucleotides agree with TRBD2. J lost 5 bases, V lost 4 bases, and 6 bases had no gene match. This CDR3 spans 15 amino acids. The CDR3 spells CASSYFLAGNNEQFF. Here the CDR3 DNA reads TGTGCCAGCAGTTACTTCCTAGCGGGAAACAATGAGCAGTTCTTC.

The chain is built from TRBV12-3 or TRBV12-4 and TRBJ1-1, with no clear D. The CDR3 sequence is 15 residues long. The germline V and J ends were trimmed by 2 bases and 1 base, with 11 bases remaining between them. CDR3 region: CASSLWAMGNTEAFF. The DNA for the CDR3 is TGTGCCAGCAGTTTATGGGCAATGGGGAACACTGAAGCTTTCTTT.

The gene calls are TRBV11-3 and TRBJ1-1; D unresolved. Trimming removed 3 bases at V and 1 base at J, with 6 bases between. The CDR3 extends over 13 amino acids. Germline CDR1 SGHNT, CDR2 YENEEA. The CDR3 here is CASSFPKNTEAFF. CDR3 DNA sequence: TGTGCCAGCAGCTTCCCCAAGAACACTGAAGCTTTCTTT.

This clonotype was seen more than once but under ten times. This rearrangement joins TRBV5-6 to TRBJ2-5; D may be TRBD1 (5 bases). The V end was cut by 4 bases, the J end by 5 bases, with 18 bases between. Germline V CDR1 and CDR2: SGHDT, YYEEEE. The CDR3 loop spans 15 amino acids. The CDR3 is CASSLFSGAGETQYF. The CDR3 DNA reads as TGTGCCAGCAGCCTGTTTTCTGGGGCCGGGGAGACCCAGTACTTC.

The chain recombines TRBV5-1 with TRBJ2-1; D uncertain. Trimming left V 0 bases short and J 8 bases short, with 12 bases between. The CDR3 extends over 14 amino acids. The germline V gene encodes CDR1 SGHRS and CDR2 YFSETQ. The CDR3 nucleotides are TGCGCCAGCAGCTTGGGGGGTCCGGGCGATGAGCAGTTCTTC. This codes for CASSLGGPGDEQFF.